The source of this TCR beta chain is a study of cytotoxic CD8 clonotypes in ibrutinib-treated CLL. Turning to the study itself: Across the patients, 10 to 12 were relapsed/refractory, some 14 treatment-naive and about 17 IGHV unmutated.

V lost 2 bases to trimming and J lost 15 bases, with 26 bases between them. The CDR3 is made up of 16 amino acids. Germline V gives CDR1 SGHVS, CDR2 FQNEAQ. Sequencing used immunoSEQ multiplex PCR; TCRdb keeps in-frame clones, though not all of them. The sample holds some 300,000 clones; about 80% are singletons and the top ten take more than 6%. The source material was PBMCs, sampled before ibrutinib treatment. This chain uses TRBV7-8 with TRBJ2-1, with D possibly matching TRBD1 (5 bases). The TCR comes from a human donor with chronic lymphocytic leukemia. CDR3 sequence: CASSLTVGGAQGKWFF. The CDR3 bases are TGTGCCAGCAGCTTAACGGTTGGCGGAGCCCAGGGTAAATGGTTCTTC.